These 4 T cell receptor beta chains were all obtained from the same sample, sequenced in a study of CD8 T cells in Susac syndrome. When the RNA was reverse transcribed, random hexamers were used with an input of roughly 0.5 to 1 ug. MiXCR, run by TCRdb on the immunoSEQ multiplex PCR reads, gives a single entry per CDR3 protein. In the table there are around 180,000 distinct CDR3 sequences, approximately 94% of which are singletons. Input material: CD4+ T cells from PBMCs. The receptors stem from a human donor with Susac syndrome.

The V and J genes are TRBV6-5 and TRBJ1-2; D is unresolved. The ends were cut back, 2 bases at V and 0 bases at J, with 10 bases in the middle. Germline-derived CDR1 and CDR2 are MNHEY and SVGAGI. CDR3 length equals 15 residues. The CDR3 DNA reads TGTGCCAGCAGTTACAGCGGGGAATCTAACTATGGCTACACCTTC. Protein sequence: CASSYSGESNYGYTF.

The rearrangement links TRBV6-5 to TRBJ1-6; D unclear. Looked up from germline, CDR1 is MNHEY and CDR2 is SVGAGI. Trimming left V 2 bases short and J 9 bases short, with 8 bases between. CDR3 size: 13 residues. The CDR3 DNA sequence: TGTGCCAGCAGTTACGAGGAGGCTTCACCCCTCCACTTT. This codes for CASSYEEASPLHF.

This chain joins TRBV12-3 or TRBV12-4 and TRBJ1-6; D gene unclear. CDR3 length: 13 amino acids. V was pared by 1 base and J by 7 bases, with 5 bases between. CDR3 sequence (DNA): TGTGCCAGCAGTTTAGTGGCGAATTCACCCCTCCACTTT. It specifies CASSLVANSPLHF.

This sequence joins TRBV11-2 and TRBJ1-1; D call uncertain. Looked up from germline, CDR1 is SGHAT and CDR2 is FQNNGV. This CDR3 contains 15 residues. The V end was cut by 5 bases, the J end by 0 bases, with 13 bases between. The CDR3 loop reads CASSPKTLLNTEAFF. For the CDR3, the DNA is TGTGCCAGCAGCCCCAAAACACTTCTGAACACTGAAGCTTTCTTT.